Listed below are T cell receptor beta chains from one sample, sequenced in a study of cytomegalovirus exposure and HLA in healthy donors. Repertoires were generated with immunoSEQ multiplex PCR, while TCRdb's copy carries only in-frame clones and drops some. The sample includes fewer than 250,000 clones, approximately 80% seen only once; the top ten take about 3.5%. Sequences were obtained from PBMCs. The receptors shown here come from a man between 35 and 55 years old in good health and CMV-seropositive. The CDR3 runs from the conserved cysteine through the conserved F or W. Each record gives: D gene, V gene, clone size, J gene, CDR3 protein, CDR3 DNA. D genes are given only for firm matches. Clone size appears in some rows only: once, few, many, or a class for an expanded clone.

TRBD2	TRBV4-2	few	TRBJ2-1	CASSQAAGEVHNEQFF	TGTGCCAGCAGCCAAGCGGCGGGAGAAGTCCACAATGAGCAGTTCTTC
-	TRBV6-1	-	TRBJ1-1	CASKEQGTNTEAFF	TGTGCCAGCAAAGAACAGGGCACAAACACTGAAGCTTTCTTT
-	TRBV5-6	-	TRBJ2-7	CASSVYSYEQYF	TGTGCCAGCAGCGTTTACAGCTACGAGCAGTACTTC
-	TRBV6-5	-	TRBJ2-7	CASSYRGSYEQYF	TGTGCCAGCAGTTACCGGGGCTCCTACGAGCAGTACTTC
TRBD1	TRBV7-9	once	TRBJ2-7	CASSAGQGPSYEQYF	TGTGCCAGCAGCGCAGGACAGGGCCCCTCCTACGAGCAGTACTTC
TRBD2	TRBV5-1	-	TRBJ2-7	CASSLAPGTSGRARYEQYF	TGCGCCAGCAGCTTGGCCCCCGGGACTAGCGGGAGGGCCAGGTACGAGCAGTACTTC
-	TRBV7-5	-	TRBJ2-7	CARRLAGGGEQYF	TGTGCCAGAAGACTAGCGGGAGGGGGAGAGCAGTACTTC
-	TRBV19	-	TRBJ2-6	CASSMRRGSGANVLTF	TGTGCCAGTAGTATGCGAAGGGGGTCTGGGGCCAACGTCCTGACTTTC
-	TRBV9	-	TRBJ2-3	CASSPRGGATDTQYF	TGTGCCAGCAGCCCGCGTGGGGGGGCGACAGATACGCAGTATTTT
TRBD1	TRBV4-1	-	TRBJ2-1	CASSQQGAWNEQFF	TGCGCCAGCAGCCAACAGGGGGCCTGGAATGAGCAGTTCTTC